A selection of T cell receptor beta chains follows, all from one sample in a study of cytomegalovirus exposure and HLA in healthy donors. Sequenced by immunoSEQ multiplex PCR; TCRdb stores in-frame clones only, minus some. The repertoire holds some 150,000 clones, more than 75% seen once, with about 9.5% in the top ten. The sequenced sample consisted of PBMCs. The receptors derive from a man aged 18 to 29 in good health and CMV-seropositive. Both conserved end residues are part of each CDR3. A D gene is named only where the DNA matches it firmly. Clone size, where shown, is once, few, many, or a class for clones that have expanded.

>once|TRBJ2-7|TRBD1|TRBV10-3
CAISGPRTGGSYEQYF
TGTGCCATCAGTGGGCCACGGACAGGGGGCTCGTACGAGCAGTACTTC
>once|TRBJ1-2|-|TRBV11-1
CASSHRVGQNYGYTF
TGTGCCAGCAGCCATCGCGTCGGACAGAACTATGGCTACACCTTC
>-|TRBJ2-7|-|TRBV9
CASSPGFVAGPSYEQYF
TGTGCCAGCAGCCCCGGTTTTGTCGCGGGGCCATCCTACGAGCAGTACTTC
>-|TRBJ2-1|TRBD2|TRBV15
CATSQSGSTYNEQFF
TGTGCCACCAGCCAGAGCGGGAGTACCTACAATGAGCAGTTCTTC
>-|TRBJ1-6|TRBD1|TRBV5-5
CASSHTPGQGRNSPLHF
TGTGCCAGCAGCCACACCCCCGGACAGGGGAGGAATTCACCCCTCCACTTT
>-|TRBJ1-1|TRBD1|TRBV29-1
CSAEDRGRWTEAFF
TGCAGCGCTGAGGACAGGGGGCGATGGACTGAAGCTTTCTTT
>-|TRBJ2-3|-|TRBV15
CATSGGAIASTDTQYF
TGTGCCACCAGCGGGGGGGCTATAGCTTCCACAGATACGCAGTATTTT
>few|TRBJ2-7|-|TRBV11-2
CASSLGHIYEQYF
TGTGCCAGCAGCTTAGGTCACATCTACGAGCAGTACTTC
>-|TRBJ1-4|-|TRBV25-1
CASSVWEGSEKLFF
TGTGCCAGCAGTGTATGGGAGGGAAGTGAAAAACTGTTTTTT
>once|TRBJ2-5|TRBD1|TRBV11-3
CASSFGQAGTQYF
TGTGCCAGCAGCTTCGGACAGGCGGGGACCCAGTACTTC
>-|TRBJ2-2|TRBD2|TRBV5-1
CASSEGLAGVTGELFF
TGCGCCAGCAGCGAGGGACTAGCGGGAGTAACCGGGGAGCTGTTTTTT
>few|TRBJ1-5|TRBD1|TRBV5-1
CASSLGPGGQPQHF
TGCGCCAGCAGCTTGGGGCCAGGGGGGCAGCCCCAGCATTTT
>-|TRBJ2-7|TRBD2|TRBV6-5
CASSRPGGGGNEQYF
TGTGCCAGCAGTCGCCCGGGAGGGGGAGGGAACGAGCAGTACTTC
>-|TRBJ2-5|TRBD1|TRBV4-3
CASSHRTGSTETQYF
TGCGCCAGCAGCCATCGGACAGGTAGTACGGAGACCCAGTACTTC
>-|TRBJ2-7|TRBD1|TRBV7-9
CASSLSGQGPEQYF
TGTGCCAGCAGCTTATCGGGACAGGGCCCCGAGCAGTACTTC
>-|TRBJ1-1|-|TRBV7-2
CASSSTGNTEAFF
TGTGCCAGCAGCTCCACAGGGAACACTGAAGCTTTCTTT